This T cell receptor beta chain came from a study of blood T cell repertoires in COVID-19. On the study more broadly: The United States, Italy and Spain supplied acute and convalescent COVID-19 samples. PBMCs, B-cell-depleted T cells, or T cells provided the cDNA or gDNA that made up the material.

Per the authors' pipeline: Using reference gene primer amplification, nucleated cell counts were estimated. Libraries were prepared by immunoSEQ multiplex PCR; TCRdb keeps only in-frame clonotypes and omits some of them. V, J and clone size were drawn from that table, and D and trimming were deduced from the DNA. In the table there are 150,000 to 180,000 clones, over 75% of which are singletons. Seattle's enrolled individuals joined amid active infection and were then monitored longitudinally. CDR1 is MNHNY and CDR2 is SVGAGI in the germline V gene (reference sequence). Trimming removed 2 bases from V and 3 bases from J, with 13 bases in between. This CDR3 contains 15 residues.

V is TRBV6-6 and J is TRBJ2-5; D not certain. Sequencing was done on a sample of peripheral blood. The sequence was collected from a man aged 60 to 75 with COVID-19, enrolled during active disease. The CDR3 DNA reads as TGTGCCAGCAGTTACGTGGCCGAAAGTGAAGAGACCCAGTACTTC. Protein sequence: CASSYVAESEETQYF.